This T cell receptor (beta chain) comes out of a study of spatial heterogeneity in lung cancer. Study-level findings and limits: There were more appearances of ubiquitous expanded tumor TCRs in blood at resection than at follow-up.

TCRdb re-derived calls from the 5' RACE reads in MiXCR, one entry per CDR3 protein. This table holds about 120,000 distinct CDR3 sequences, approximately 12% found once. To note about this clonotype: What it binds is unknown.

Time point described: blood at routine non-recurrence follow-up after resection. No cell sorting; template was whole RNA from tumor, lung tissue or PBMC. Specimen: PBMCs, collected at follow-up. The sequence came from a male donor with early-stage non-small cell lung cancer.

The DNA for the CDR3 is TGTGCCACCAGCAGAGATCAGGGGATTAATGAAAAACTGTTTTTT. Protein: CATSRDQGINEKLFF. The chain carries TRBV15 and TRBJ1-4, with D perhaps TRBD1 (6 bases). Germline CDR1 and CDR2: LNHNV and YYDKDF (reference sequence). Trimming pared 0 bases from V and 4 bases from J, leaving 9 bases between. The CDR3 is made up of 15 amino acids.